This TCR beta chain was obtained from a study of shared clonotypes between healthy human individuals. Broader study findings: Sharing of clonotypes among donors was expected to vary with sequencing depth.

For this clone: The antigen is undetermined. The sample contains more than one DNA sequence encoding this CDR3.

Using roughly 200 ng DNA, around 30,000 T cell genomes, the sorted-subset replicate PCRs were run. In the original analysis: Filtering of immunoSEQ junctional sequences could not match full-length read filtering. TCRdb's copy holds only in-frame clones and misses some; the assay was immunoSEQ multiplex PCR. Clonal size and the V and J genes are those of that table, whereas D and trimming came from the DNA. The data contain millions of clones, just over 90% of them seen just once; the ten biggest clones take up about 0.39%. There are 16 residues in the CDR3. Trimming removed 1 base from V and 1 base from J; junction bases left unmatched: 3. Germline CDR1 SGHNT, CDR2 YENEEA.

This clonotype originated in a man aged 18 to 29 in good health. Some clones in this sample may be carry-over from other donors' samples. The specimen sequenced was naive CD4+ T cells from PBMCs. The subset: CD45RA+ positively selected. This chain uses TRBV11-3 with TRBJ2-3; 9 bases map to TRBD2. The CDR3 DNA sequence: TGTGCCAGCAGCTTAGGGGGACTAGCTGGCACAGATACGCAGTATTTT. This gives the protein CASSLGGLAGTDTQYF.